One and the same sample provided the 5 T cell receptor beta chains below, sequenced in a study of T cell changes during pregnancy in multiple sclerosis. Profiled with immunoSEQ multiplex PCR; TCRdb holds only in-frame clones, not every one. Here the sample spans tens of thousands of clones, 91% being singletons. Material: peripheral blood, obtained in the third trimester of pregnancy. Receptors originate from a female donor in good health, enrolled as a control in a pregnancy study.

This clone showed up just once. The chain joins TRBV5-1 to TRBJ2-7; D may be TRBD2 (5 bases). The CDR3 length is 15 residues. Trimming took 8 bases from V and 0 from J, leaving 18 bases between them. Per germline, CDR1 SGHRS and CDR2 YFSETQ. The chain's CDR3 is CASQPVEGDSYEQYF. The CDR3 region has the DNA TGCGCCAGTCAACCTGTCGAGGGCGACTCCTACGAGCAGTACTTC.

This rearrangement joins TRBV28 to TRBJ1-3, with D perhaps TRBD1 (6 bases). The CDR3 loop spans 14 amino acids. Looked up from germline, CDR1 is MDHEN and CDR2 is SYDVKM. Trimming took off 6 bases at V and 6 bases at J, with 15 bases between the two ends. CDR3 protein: CASRPGQGINTIYF. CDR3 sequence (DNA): TGTGCCAGCAGGCCGGGACAAGGGATAAACACCATATATTTT.

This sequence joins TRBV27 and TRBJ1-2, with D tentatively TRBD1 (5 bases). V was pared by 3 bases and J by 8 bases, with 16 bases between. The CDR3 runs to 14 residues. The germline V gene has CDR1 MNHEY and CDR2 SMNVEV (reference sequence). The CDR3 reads CASSFTPGNSGYTF. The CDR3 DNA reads TGTGCCAGCAGTTTCACCCCAGGGAACAGCGGCTACACCTTC.

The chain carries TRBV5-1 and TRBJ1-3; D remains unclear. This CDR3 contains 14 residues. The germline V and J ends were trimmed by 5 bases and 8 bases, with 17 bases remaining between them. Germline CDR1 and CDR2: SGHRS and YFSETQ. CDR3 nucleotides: TGCGCCAGCAGGGACTCCCTAGCAGTTGACACCATATATTTT. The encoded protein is CASRDSLAVDTIYF.

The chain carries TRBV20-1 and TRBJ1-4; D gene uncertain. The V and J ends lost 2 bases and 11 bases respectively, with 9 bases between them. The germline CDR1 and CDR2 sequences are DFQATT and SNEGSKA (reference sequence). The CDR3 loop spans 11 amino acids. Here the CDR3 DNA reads TGCAGTGCTAGAAACGACGGGAAACTGTTTTTT. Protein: CSARNDGKLFF.